This record concerns one TCR beta chain sequence. Antigen unknown. These data are taken from a study of shared clonotypes between healthy human individuals. Assay: immunoSEQ multiplex PCR; the TCRdb copy retains only in-frame clones and omits some. The repertoire consists of over a million clones, with around 95% occurring once and the leading ten covering roughly 1.2%. This CDR3 region has 16 residues. Between the trimmed V and J ends, which lost 5 bases and 4 bases, there was a span of 18 bases. Per germline, CDR1 SGHAT and CDR2 FQNNGV. General observations from the study: Generation probabilities were higher for clonotypes shared across all four sorted-subset donors than for unshared ones.

This receptor was taken from a man aged 25 to 40 in good health. The chain recombines TRBV11-2 with TRBJ1-5, with D tentatively TRBD1 (5 bases). Material: naive CD4+ T cells sorted from blood. Sample subset: CD45RA+ positively selected. The CDR3 spells CASSANGTHSNQPQHF. In nucleotides, the CDR3 is TGTGCCAGCAGCGCGAACGGGACCCACTCGAATCAGCCCCAGCATTTT. Looking up the rest from reference TRBV11-2 and TRBJ1-5 gives the full variable domain: EAGVAQSPRYKIIEKRQSVAFWCNPISGHATLYWYQQILGQGPKLLIQFQNNGVVDDSQLPKDRFSAERLKGVDSTLKIQPAKLEDSAVYLCASSANGTHSNQPQHFGDGTRLSIL.